Below are 9 T cell receptor beta chains sequenced from a single sample in a study of blood T cells in healthy people across ages. A J-beta primer mix and a sample-barcoded 5' primer were used in a second PCR of about 6 to 12 cycles. MiXCR, run by TCRdb on the 5' RACE reads, gives a single entry per CDR3 protein. The sample has approximately 810,000 distinct CDR3 sequences, under 40% seen once; the top ten hold roughly 13%. Specimen: blood. The receptors here all came from a man between 18 and 35 years old in good health.

The chain uses TRBV20-1 and TRBJ2-2; the match to TRBD1 covers 9 bases. J lost 3 bases, V lost 2 bases, and 4 bases had no gene match. CDR3 length: 15 residues. CDR1 and CDR2 (germline): DFQATT, SNEGSKA (reference sequence). The DNA of the CDR3 is TGCAGTGCTAGAATTACAGGGGGCCACACCGGGGAGCTGTTTTTT. Translation: CSARITGGHTGELFF.

To note about this clonotype: One end of the junction does not line up with germline, which may come from a read error. The rearrangement links TRBV12-3 or TRBV12-4 to TRBJ1-6, with no clear D. This CDR3 spans 12 amino acids. The CDR3 DNA sequence: TGTGCCAGCAGTTTAGCTGGTTCACCCCCCCACTTT. Its translation: CASSLAGSPPHF.

V is TRBV2 and J is TRBJ1-6; D remains ambiguous. This CDR3 contains 14 residues. With 4 bases removed from V and 7 bases from J, the gap between germline ends came to 11 bases. CDR1 SNHLY and CDR2 FYNNEI come from the germline V gene. Here the CDR3 DNA reads TGTGCCAGCAGTGGGGAACCCGAGAATTCACCCCTCCACTTT. This translates into CASSGEPENSPLHF.

The CDR3 is CASSEVGASTDTQYF. CDR3 nucleotide sequence: TGTGCCAGCAGTGAGGTGGGGGCCAGCACAGATACGCAGTATTTT. V is TRBV25-1 and J is TRBJ2-3; a possible D gene is TRBD1 (6 bases). Germline values: CDR1 MGHDK, CDR2 SYGVNS. V was trimmed by 3 bases and J by 0 bases, leaving 10 bases between them. This CDR3 is 15 amino acids long.

The V call is TRBV12-3 or TRBV12-4, the J call TRBJ1-4; the D is unclear. The CDR3 is 14 amino acids. Between the trimmed V and J ends, which lost 5 bases and 10 bases, there was a span of 17 bases. CDR3 DNA: TGTGCCAGCAGTCCTGACGGTTCTTATGGAAAACTGTTTTTT. Residues: CASSPDGSYGKLFF.

To note about this clonotype: With a far larger clone one base away, a read error is the likely cause. V gene TRBV12-3 or TRBV12-4 combines with J gene TRBJ2-5; 7 nucleotides line up with TRBD1. This CDR3 has 13 amino acids. V dropped 6 bases and J dropped 7; count of bases not matched to a gene: 8. CDR3 in DNA: TGTGCCAGCAGCCCCACAGGGGAAGGGACCCAGTACTTC. This sequence encodes CASSPTGEGTQYF.

J is TRBJ1-2 and V is TRBV4-3, with 7 bases aligning to TRBD1. This CDR3 has 17 residues. The V and J ends lost 0 bases and 4 bases, in that order; junction bases with no gene match: 11. Germline V lookup: CDR1 LGHNA, CDR2 YSLEER. The CDR3 sequence is CASSQDMVGQIPYGYTF. The CDR3 coding sequence is TGCGCCAGCAGCCAAGACATGGTGGGACAGATACCCTATGGCTACACCTTC.

This clonotype appeared a single time. This chain joins TRBV7-6 and TRBJ2-1; D tentatively fits TRBD1 or TRBD2 (6 bases each). Looked up from germline, CDR1 is SGHVS and CDR2 is FNYEAQ. Trimming shortened V by 5 bases and J by 15 bases, and 20 bases separated the two germline ends. The CDR3 consists of 13 residues. The CDR3 loop is CASSVIGGPGGFF. In DNA form, the CDR3 reads TGTGCCAGCAGCGTAATAGGGGGGCCGGGTGGGTTCTTC.

This clonotype was seen a few times. CDR3 in DNA: TGCAGTGCTAGAGATCGGTTTGGAGGAGGGTACAATGAGCAGTTCTTC. Residues: CSARDRFGGGYNEQFF. The chain carries TRBV20-1 and TRBJ2-1; D might be TRBD2 (6 bases). Looked up from germline, CDR1 is DFQATT and CDR2 is SNEGSKA (reference sequence). The CDR3 totals 16 residues. V was trimmed by 0 bases and J by 4 bases, leaving 16 bases between them.